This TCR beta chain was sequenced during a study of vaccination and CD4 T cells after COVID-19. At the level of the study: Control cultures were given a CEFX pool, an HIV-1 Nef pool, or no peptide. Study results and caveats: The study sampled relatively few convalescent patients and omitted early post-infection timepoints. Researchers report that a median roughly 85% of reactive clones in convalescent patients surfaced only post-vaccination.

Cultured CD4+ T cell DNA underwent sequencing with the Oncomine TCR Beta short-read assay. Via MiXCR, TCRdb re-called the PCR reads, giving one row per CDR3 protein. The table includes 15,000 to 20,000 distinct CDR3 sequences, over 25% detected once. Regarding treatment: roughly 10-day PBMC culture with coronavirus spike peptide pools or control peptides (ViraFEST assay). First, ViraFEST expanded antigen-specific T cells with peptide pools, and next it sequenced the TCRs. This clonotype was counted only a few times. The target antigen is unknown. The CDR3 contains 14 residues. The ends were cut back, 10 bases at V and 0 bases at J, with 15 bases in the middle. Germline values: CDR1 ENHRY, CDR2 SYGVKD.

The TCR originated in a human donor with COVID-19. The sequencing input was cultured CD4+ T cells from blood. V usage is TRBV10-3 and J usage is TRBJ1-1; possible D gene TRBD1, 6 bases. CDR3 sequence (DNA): TGTGCCACCCTGCGGGGGCCCATGAACACTGAAGCTTTCTTT. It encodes CATLRGPMNTEAFF.